This is a list of T cell receptor beta chains from one sample in a study of early T cells in non-severe SARS-CoV-2 infection. TCRdb called the 5' RACE reads again in MiXCR, with one record for every CDR3 protein. The sample comprises tens of thousands of distinct CDR3 sequences, around an eighth of which are singletons, and around 3% rests with the top ten. Sequenced material: whole blood. These TCRs come from an adult who was a healthcare worker with PCR-confirmed SARS-CoV-2 infection or an uninfected control (not recorded which). Both conserved end residues are part of each CDR3. A D gene is named only where the DNA matches it firmly. Some rows have no size entry. The others give once, few or many, or a class for an expanded clone.

TRBV7-9	many	TRBD1	TRBJ2-6	CASSTGQTGANVLTF	TGTGCCAGCAGCACGGGACAGACTGGGGCCAACGTCCTGACTTTC
TRBV29-1	few	NA	TRBJ2-6	CSVALNSGANVLTF	TGCAGCGTTGCACTTAACTCTGGGGCCAACGTCCTGACTTTC
TRBV6-1	many	NA	TRBJ1-3	CASSVPGISGNTIYF	TGTGCCAGCAGTGTTCCGGGGATCTCTGGAAACACCATATATTTT
TRBV20-1	NA	NA	TRBJ2-7	CSARDGSSYEQYF	TGCAGTGCTCGGGACGGAAGCTCCTACGAGCAGTACTTC
TRBV6-2/TRBV6-3	many	TRBD2	TRBJ2-7	CASRTLGTSGRSEQYF	TGTGCCAGCAGGACCCTAGGGACTAGCGGGAGGAGCGAGCAGTACTTC
TRBV3-1	many	TRBD2	TRBJ2-1	CASSLRPGGPGEQFF	TGTGCCAGCAGCCTTCGCCCGGGGGGGCCGGGTGAGCAGTTCTTC
TRBV19	few	TRBD1	TRBJ2-3	CASSTGDRGTDTQYF	TGTGCCAGTAGTACTGGGGACAGGGGAACAGATACGCAGTATTTT
TRBV6-1	NA	NA	TRBJ1-1	CASSEAGSAYGTEAFF	TGTGCCAGCAGTGAAGCAGGGTCTGCCTATGGAACTGAAGCTTTCTTT
TRBV7-2	few	NA	TRBJ1-6	CASSLGNSESPLHF	TGTGCCAGCAGCTTAGGGAACAGCGAATCACCCCTCCACTTT
TRBV5-5	NA	TRBD2	TRBJ2-3	CASSRQGLAGSTDTQYF	TGTGCCAGCAGCCGTCAGGGACTAGCGGGTTCCACAGATACGCAGTATTTT
TRBV18	many	NA	TRBJ1-5	CASSPTGSGSNQPQHF	TGTGCCAGCTCACCAACTGGGTCTGGAAGCAATCAGCCCCAGCATTTT
TRBV6-5	NA	NA	TRBJ2-7	CASSYGGHEQYF	TGTGCCAGCAGTTACGGAGGGCACGAGCAGTACTTC
TRBV6-1	many	TRBD1	TRBJ2-3	CASSERPGQGGHTQYF	TGTGCCAGCAGTGAGCGCCCGGGACAGGGAGGCCATACGCAGTATTTT
TRBV5-1	many	NA	TRBJ2-4	CASSLASSAPPLAKNIQYF	TGCGCCAGCAGCTTGGCGTCTTCGGCCCCCCCGCTGGCCAAAAACATTCAGTACTTC
TRBV19	few	NA	TRBJ2-3	CASSISPGAASTDTQYF	TGTGCCAGTAGTATCTCCCCGGGGGCGGCGAGCACAGATACGCAGTATTTT
TRBV29-1	many	TRBD1	TRBJ2-7	CSAHRGPEQYF	TGCAGCGCGCACAGGGGGCCCGAGCAGTACTTC
TRBV12-3/TRBV12-4	few	TRBD1	TRBJ1-5	CASRLGTGGNQPQHF	TGTGCCAGCAGACTAGGGACAGGGGGGAATCAGCCCCAGCATTTT
TRBV27	NA	NA	TRBJ2-1	CASSLTNKFF	TGTGCCAGCAGTTTGACTAATAAGTTCTTC
TRBV7-9	once	NA	TRBJ1-5	CASSLQGRQPQHF	TGTGCCAGCAGCTTACAGGGTAGGCAGCCCCAGCATTTT
TRBV5-1	many	TRBD1	TRBJ2-7	CASSTRTGSYEQYF	TGCGCCAGCAGCACCCGGACAGGGAGCTACGAGCAGTACTTC
TRBV19	few	NA	TRBJ2-7	CASSIGGGGTYEQYF	TGTGCCAGTAGTATCGGTGGCGGCGGAACCTACGAGCAGTACTTC
TRBV29-1	NA	NA	TRBJ2-7	CSVDQGNYEQYF	TGCAGCGTTGATCAGGGGAACTACGAGCAGTACTTC
TRBV20-1	many	NA	TRBJ2-3	CSAPGRSSTDTQYF	TGCAGTGCCCCCGGGAGAAGCAGCACAGATACGCAGTATTTT
TRBV20-1	many	TRBD2	TRBJ2-3	CSARTSGTDTQYF	TGCAGTGCTCGAACTAGCGGCACAGATACGCAGTATTTT
TRBV29-1	NA	TRBD2	TRBJ2-7	CSGLRSGGPNSYEQYF	TGCAGCGGGTTAAGGAGCGGGGGCCCGAATTCATACGAGCAGTACTTC
TRBV20-1	NA	TRBD2	TRBJ2-3	CSAPLAGGTDTQYF	TGCAGTGCGCCGCTAGCGGGGGGCACAGATACGCAGTATTTT
TRBV7-9	many	NA	TRBJ1-2	CASSFGGYTF	TGTGCCAGCAGCTTTGGAGGCTACACCTTC
TRBV4-1	few	TRBD2	TRBJ2-7	CASSSLAGVIYEQYF	TGCGCCAGCAGTTCCCTAGCGGGAGTTATCTACGAGCAGTACTTC
TRBV6-2/TRBV6-3	NA	NA	TRBJ1-5	CASSYGWAQPQHF	TGTGCCAGCAGTTACGGTTGGGCCCAGCCCCAGCATTTT
TRBV11-3	many	NA	TRBJ2-1	CASSLTAGNEQFF	TGTGCCAGCAGCTTAACAGCCGGGAATGAGCAGTTCTTC
TRBV6-1	many	NA	TRBJ2-1	CASAPGLRSNPLYDEQFF	TGTGCCAGCGCGCCGGGACTGAGAAGTAACCCTCTTTACGATGAGCAGTTCTTC
TRBV29-1	many	NA	TRBJ2-5	CSVTGETQYF	TGCAGCGTTACTGGGGAGACCCAGTACTTC
TRBV11-2	once	TRBD1	TRBJ1-3	CASSFGTGPENTIYF	TGTGCCAGCAGCTTCGGGACAGGGCCTGAAAACACCATATATTTT
TRBV5-8	NA	NA	TRBJ2-3	CASSLVPWDTQYF	TGTGCCAGCAGCTTGGTGCCCTGGGATACGCAGTATTTT
TRBV5-1	NA	NA	TRBJ2-7	CASSLTTATYEQYF	TGCGCCAGCAGCTTGACGACAGCGACCTACGAGCAGTACTTC
TRBV6-6	NA	TRBD2	TRBJ2-7	CASSPVGGSYEQYF	TGTGCCAGCAGCCCCGTAGGCGGGAGCTACGAGCAGTACTTC
TRBV4-2	many	TRBD2	TRBJ2-5	CASSQVGEAGVSETQYF	TGTGCCAGCAGCCAAGTTGGAGAAGCGGGAGTTTCTGAGACCCAGTACTTC
TRBV5-1	NA	NA	TRBJ1-4	CASSLEATSEKLFF	TGCGCCAGCAGCTTGGAGGCAACCAGTGAAAAACTGTTTTTT
TRBV11-2	few	NA	TRBJ2-5	CASSLDGTAQETQYF	TGTGCCAGCAGCTTAGACGGGACTGCTCAAGAGACCCAGTACTTC
TRBV9	many	NA	TRBJ1-4	CASSGPDNEKLFF	TGTGCCAGCAGCGGACCGGATAATGAAAAACTGTTTTTT
TRBV7-8	many	NA	TRBJ1-6	CASSRGAGSNSPLHF	TGTGCCAGCAGCCGGGGGGCGGGGAGCAATTCACCCCTCCACTTT
TRBV27	NA	NA	TRBJ2-7	CASSLSVRRGEQYF	TGTGCCAGCAGTTTATCGGTCCGCAGGGGCGAGCAGTACTTC
TRBV12-3/TRBV12-4	NA	NA	TRBJ2-3	CASSFMGGWTDTQYF	TGTGCCAGCAGTTTTATGGGGGGCTGGACAGATACGCAGTATTTT
TRBV18	NA	NA	TRBJ1-3	CASSLDRTSGNTIYF	TGTGCCAGCTCGCTCGACAGAACGTCTGGAAACACCATATATTTT
TRBV4-2	few	TRBD2	TRBJ2-3	CASSQDLGTSGGAGTDTQYF	TGTGCCAGCAGCCAAGATTTAGGGACTAGCGGGGGGGCCGGCACAGATACGCAGTATTTT
TRBV7-9	many	NA	TRBJ2-2	CASIKGGTGELFF	TGTGCCAGCATCAAGGGCGGCACCGGGGAGCTGTTTTTT
TRBV10-1	few	NA	TRBJ2-7	CASSGTHGSLYEQYF	TGCGCCAGCAGTGGAACCCATGGATCACTCTACGAGCAGTACTTC
TRBV4-1	medium-sized	TRBD2	TRBJ2-6	CASSQEVFLGLAGESGANVLTF	TGCGCCAGCAGCCAAGAGGTATTTCTGGGACTAGCGGGAGAATCTGGGGCCAACGTCCTGACTTTC
TRBV29-1	few	TRBD1	TRBJ1-4	CSVGGQGVNEKLFF	TGCAGCGTCGGGGGACAGGGAGTCAACGAAAAACTGTTTTTT
TRBV7-9	NA	TRBD1	TRBJ2-2	CASATGQGAATGELFF	TGTGCCAGCGCTACCGGACAGGGGGCGGCCACCGGGGAGCTGTTTTTT
TRBV14	few	NA	TRBJ1-2	CASSQELDRVGYTF	TGTGCCAGCAGCCAAGAATTGGACCGAGTAGGCTACACCTTC
TRBV20-1	many	NA	TRBJ2-2	CSARALLGELFF	TGCAGTGCTAGAGCCCTTCTCGGGGAGCTGTTTTTT
TRBV5-6	NA	NA	TRBJ2-7	CASSLALAASYEQYF	TGTGCCAGCAGCTTGGCCCTAGCCGCCTCCTACGAGCAGTACTTC
TRBV2	NA	NA	TRBJ2-2	CASNFSPGELFF	TGTGCCAGCAACTTTTCCCCCGGGGAGCTGTTTTTT
TRBV7-8	NA	NA	TRBJ2-5	CASSPGRVQETQYF	TGTGCCAGCAGCCCGGGACGGGTACAAGAGACCCAGTACTTC
TRBV11-2	NA	NA	TRBJ2-6	CASSLGAIVAGQSSGANVLTF	TGTGCCAGCAGCTTAGGCGCCATAGTGGCCGGACAGAGCTCTGGGGCCAACGTCCTGACTTTC
TRBV19	NA	NA	TRBJ2-7	CASSISLAYEQYF	TGTGCCAGTAGTATATCCCTTGCCTACGAGCAGTACTTC